A single sample gave rise to the 7 T cell receptor beta chains below, sequenced in a study of CD8+CD57+ T cells in acquired aplastic anemia. Profiling of TCR beta VDJ combinations and CDR3 sequences used genomic DNA as template. TCRdb used MiXCR to reprocess the reads, holding one entry per CDR3 protein. The repertoire consists of approximately 200,000 distinct CDR3 sequences, with 50% to 75% occurring once and the leading ten covering 46%. The sample was sorted CD4+, CD8+, or CD8+CD57+ T cells (not recorded which) from PBMCs. The receptors here all came from a human donor with severe aplastic anemia or a healthy control (not recorded which).

This chain joins TRBV19 and TRBJ1-1; D is uncertain. V dropped 6 bases and J dropped 6 bases, with 20 bases sitting between them. Germline CDR1 reads LNHDA; CDR2 reads SQIVND (reference sequence). The CDR3 length is 15 residues. The CDR3 DNA reads TGTGCCAGTAGGCCGTATGCGCTGGGAACGCCTGAAGCTTTCTTT. It is translated as CASRPYALGTPEAFF.

This clonotype came up many times. This chain connects TRBV20-1 to TRBJ2-7, with 13 bases identical to TRBD2. This CDR3 is built from 15 residues. V lost 1 base, J lost 3 bases, and 3 bases stayed unmatched. Looked up from germline, CDR1 is DFQATT and CDR2 is SNEGSKA (reference sequence). CDR3 residues: CSARGTSGGNYEQYF. CDR3 coding DNA: TGCAGTGCTAGAGGGACTAGCGGGGGCAACTACGAGCAGTACTTC.

The sample holds many counts of this clonotype. The chain's CDR3 is CASSRPLGETQYF. Here the CDR3 DNA reads TGTGCCAGCAGTCGCCCTCTCGGTGAGACCCAGTACTTC. J is TRBJ2-5 and V is TRBV7-9; D is undetermined. Germline V gives CDR1 SEHNR, CDR2 FQNEAQ (reference sequence). V lost 6 bases and J 5 bases, leaving 13 bases between the germline ends. The CDR3 extends over 13 amino acids.

In this sample, this clonotype turned up a few times. This may come from a read error, since a much larger clone is one base off. The J gene is TRBJ1-2, the V gene TRBV9; D call uncertain. This CDR3 is built from 13 residues. The germline gives CDR1 SGDLS, CDR2 YYNGEE. The CDR3 bases are TGTGCCAGCGGCGTAGGGTCCCTCTATGGCTACACCTTC. Amino acid sequence: CASGVGSLYGYTF.

The rearrangement uses TRBV19 and TRBJ2-1, with TRBD2 identical over 8 bases. Losses at the gene ends were 2 bases for V and 2 bases for J; bases not matched to a gene: 5. This CDR3 comprises 16 residues. Germline CDR1 and CDR2: LNHDA and SQIVND (reference sequence). The CDR3 region has the DNA TGTGCCAGTAGTATATTCGGGGGGGTTGCCTACAATGAGCAGTTCTTC. Residues: CASSIFGGVAYNEQFF.

This clonotype was observed once. The rearrangement joins TRBV12-3 or TRBV12-4 to TRBJ1-2; the match to TRBD1 covers 9 bases. The V and J ends lost 6 bases and 2 bases, in that order; junction bases with no gene match: 10. This CDR3 has 16 residues. The CDR3 protein is CASSKDAGTGNYGYTF. CDR3 nucleotides: TGTGCCAGCAGCAAAGACGCCGGGACAGGGAACTATGGCTACACCTTC.

The chain recombines TRBV7-9 with TRBJ2-5; possibly TRBD2 for D (5 bases). V was clipped by 3 bases and J by 5 bases, with 10 bases between them. CDR1 is SEHNR, CDR2 FQNEAQ, per germline (reference sequence). This CDR3 contains 13 residues. CDR3 nucleotides: TGTGCCAGCAGCTTTGAGGGCAGGGAGACCCAGTACTTC. It translates to CASSFEGRETQYF. The complete variable domain, with remaining parts taken from reference TRBV7-9 and TRBJ2-5, reads DTGVSQNPRHKITKRGQNVTFRCDPISEHNRLYWYRQTLGQGPEFLTYFQNEAQLEKSRLLSDRFSAERPKGSFSTLEIQRTEQGDSAMYLCASSFEGRETQYFGPGTRLLVL.